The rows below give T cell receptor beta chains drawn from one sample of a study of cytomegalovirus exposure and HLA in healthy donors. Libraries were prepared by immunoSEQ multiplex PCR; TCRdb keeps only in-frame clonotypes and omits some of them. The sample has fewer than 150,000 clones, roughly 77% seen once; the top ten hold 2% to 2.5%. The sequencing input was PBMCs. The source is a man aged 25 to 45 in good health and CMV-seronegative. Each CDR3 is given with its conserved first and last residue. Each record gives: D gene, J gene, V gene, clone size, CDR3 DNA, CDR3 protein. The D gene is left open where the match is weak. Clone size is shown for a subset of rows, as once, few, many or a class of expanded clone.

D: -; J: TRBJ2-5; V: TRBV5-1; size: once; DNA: TGCGCCAGCAGCTTGTTAGGGGCAACTATACAAGAGACCCAGTACTTC; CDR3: CASSLLGATIQETQYF
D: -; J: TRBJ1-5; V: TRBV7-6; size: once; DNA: TGTGCCAGCAGCCCTCAGAGGGATCAGCCCCAGCATTTT; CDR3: CASSPQRDQPQHF
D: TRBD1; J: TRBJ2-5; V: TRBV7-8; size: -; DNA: TGTGCCAGCAGCTTAGATACAGGGGGTGGGGGAGAGACCCAGTACTTC; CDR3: CASSLDTGGGGETQYF
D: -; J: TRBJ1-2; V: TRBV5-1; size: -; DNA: TGCGCCAGCAGCAGCCTTCAGGGTAACTATGGCTACACCTTC; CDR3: CASSSLQGNYGYTF
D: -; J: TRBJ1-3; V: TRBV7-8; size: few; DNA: TGTGCCAGCAGCTTAGTCTCTTCTGGAAACACCATATATTTT; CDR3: CASSLVSSGNTIYF
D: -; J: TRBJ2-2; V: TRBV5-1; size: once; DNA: TGCGCCAGCAGGGTACAGGGATCCACCGGGGAGCTGTTTTTT; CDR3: CASRVQGSTGELFF
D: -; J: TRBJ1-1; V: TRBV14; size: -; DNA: TGTGCCAGCAGCCAAACCCTGATCAGTGAAGCTTTCTTT; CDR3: CASSQTLISEAFF
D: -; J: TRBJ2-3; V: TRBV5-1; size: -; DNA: TGCGCCAGCAGCTATCAGGCCCCGAGCACAGATACGCAGTATTTT; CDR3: CASSYQAPSTDTQYF
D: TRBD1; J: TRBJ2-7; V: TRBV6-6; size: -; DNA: TGTGCCAGCCTCAGGACAGGCTCTTATGAGCAGTACTTC; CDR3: CASLRTGSYEQYF
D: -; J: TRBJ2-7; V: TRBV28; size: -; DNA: TGTGCCAGCAGTAGTCGATCGGGGGTCCTATCCTACGAGCAGTACTTC; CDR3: CASSSRSGVLSYEQYF
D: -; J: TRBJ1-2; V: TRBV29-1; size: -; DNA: TGCAGCGTTACCACAGGGCCCTATGGCTACACCTTC; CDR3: CSVTTGPYGYTF
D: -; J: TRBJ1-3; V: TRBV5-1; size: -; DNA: TGCGCCAGCAGCTTGGCGAGGCAGGGCTCTGGAAACACCATATATTTT; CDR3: CASSLARQGSGNTIYF
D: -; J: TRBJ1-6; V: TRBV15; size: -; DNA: TGTGCCACCAGCAGAGATCAGACTGCCCTTGGTTCACCCCTCCACTTT; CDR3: CATSRDQTALGSPLHF
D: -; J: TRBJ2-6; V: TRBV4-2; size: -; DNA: TGTGCCAGCAGCCAAGATAGCAGCTCTGGGGCCAACGTCCTGACTTTC; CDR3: CASSQDSSSGANVLTF
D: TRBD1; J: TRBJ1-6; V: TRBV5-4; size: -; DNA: TGTGCCAGCAGCCTCTGGGCCCGGGACAGGGTCTTAGCCCTCCACTTT; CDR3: CASSLWARDRVLALHF
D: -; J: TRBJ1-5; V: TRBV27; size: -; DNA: TGTGCCAGCACCCCTGAGGGCCGCTGGGGTCAGCCCCAGCATTTT; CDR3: CASTPEGRWGQPQHF
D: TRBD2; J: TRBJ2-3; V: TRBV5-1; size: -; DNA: TGCGCCAGCACTCCCGGGACTAGCGTAGATACGCAGTATTTT; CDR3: CASTPGTSVDTQYF
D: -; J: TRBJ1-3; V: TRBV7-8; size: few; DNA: TGTGCCAGCAGCTTAGTCTCCTCTGGAAACACCATATATTTT; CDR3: CASSLVSSGNTIYF
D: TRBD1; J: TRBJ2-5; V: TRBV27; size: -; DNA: TGTGCCAGCAGAGATTGGGACAGGGGGGAAGAGACCCAGTACTTC; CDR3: CASRDWDRGEETQYF
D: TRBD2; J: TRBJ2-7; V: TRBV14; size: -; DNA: TGTGCCAGCAGCCCCCGATGGGGGGAGCGGGAGATCTACGAGCAGTACTTC; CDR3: CASSPRWGEREIYEQYF
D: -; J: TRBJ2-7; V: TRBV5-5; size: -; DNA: TGTGCCAGCAGCTTGGCGCAGGATGGGGAGCAGTACTTC; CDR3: CASSLAQDGEQYF
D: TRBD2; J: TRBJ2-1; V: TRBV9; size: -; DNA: TGTGCCAGCAGCGTGGAAGGACTAGCGGGAGGGATATACAATGAGCAGTTCTTC; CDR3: CASSVEGLAGGIYNEQFF